What follows describes a single T cell receptor (beta chain). What it binds is not known. The data were taken from a study of radiotherapy plus CTLA-4 blockade in lung cancer. Across the whole study: Under 20% of enrolled patients responded objectively, and more than 30% had disease control.

Profiled with immunoSEQ multiplex PCR; TCRdb holds only in-frame clones, not every one. This sample yields just under 45,000 clones, of which about 70% are seen a single time; 20% to 30% belongs to the top ten. The CDR3 is 15 residues long. Deletions cut 3 bases from V and 3 bases from J, with 15 bases between. The germline gives CDR1 SGHRS, CDR2 YFSETQ. Study results and caveats: Per reports, early blood T cell clone dynamics, plus interferon-beta, forecast response most strongly.

Focal radiation and CTLA-4 blockade (ipilimumab) were tested in chemo-refractory metastatic non-small-cell lung cancer patients. The sample consisted of peripheral blood, taken from a patient treated with radiotherapy plus ipilimumab. This TCR was recovered from a human donor with non-small cell lung cancer who had a partial response to radiotherapy plus ipilimumab. This chain uses TRBV5-1 with TRBJ1-1, with a tentative D call TRBD1 (5 bases). The CDR3 reads CASSSSQGGYTEAFF. The CDR3 DNA is TGCGCCAGCAGCTCGTCCCAGGGAGGGTACACTGAAGCTTTCTTT.